The next 8 T cell receptor beta chains were all read from a single sample in a study of blood T cell repertoires in COVID-19. The method was immunoSEQ multiplex PCR; TCRdb's version includes in-frame clones alone and lacks a portion of them. The data hold hundreds of thousands of clones, with around 86% observed a single time. Sequencing was done on a sample of peripheral blood. Source of these receptors: a woman aged 25-40 years who had recovered from COVID-19.

A remark on this clone: The junction departs from the called germline gene at one end, perhaps through a read error. J is TRBJ2-1 and V is TRBV7-7; 12 nucleotides match TRBD2. CDR3 size: 18 residues. The germline V gene encodes CDR1 SSHAT and CDR2 FNYEAQ (reference sequence). CDR3 coding DNA: TGTGCTAGCAGCTTAGAGGATTGGACTAGCGGGGATCACAATGAGCAGTTCTTC. Protein sequence: CASSLEDWTSGDHNEQFF.

In this sample, this clone turned up once. The J gene is TRBJ1-4, the V gene TRBV30; TRBD1 agrees at 7 bases. Unmatched junction bases numbered 9, after V lost 1 base and J lost 7 bases. Germline-derived CDR1 and CDR2 are GTSNPN and SVGIG (reference sequence). There are 15 residues in the CDR3. The CDR3 loop reads CAWSETGQGGEKLFF. DNA of the CDR3: TGTGCCTGGAGTGAGACAGGGCAGGGAGGTGAAAAACTGTTTTTT.

The chain is built from TRBV3-1 (or the pseudogene TRBV3-2) and TRBJ2-1, with 8 nucleotides matching TRBD2. The trim removed 4 bases at V and 4 bases at J, leaving 6 bases unmatched. The CDR3 has 15 residues. Per germline, CDR1 LGHDT and CDR2 YNNKEL (reference sequence). CDR3 loop: CASSLIAGYYNEQFF. DNA of the CDR3: TGTGCCAGCAGCCTTATAGCGGGGTATTACAATGAGCAGTTCTTC.

The gene calls are TRBV12-3 or TRBV12-4 and TRBJ2-1; 7 nucleotides agree with TRBD2. The J segment lost 9 bases and the V segment lost 6 bases, leaving 2 bases of the junction unmatched. CDR3 size: 11 residues. The CDR3 here is CASSQRGEQFF. The CDR3 DNA reads TGTGCCAGCAGCCAGCGGGGTGAGCAGTTCTTC.

Of note for this clone: The same CDR3 arises from other DNA sequences in this sample as well. The CDR3 sequence is CASSRTGARTEAFF. Written as DNA, the CDR3 is TGTGCCAGTAGTAGAACAGGGGCGCGCACTGAAGCTTTCTTT. The chain is built from TRBV19 and TRBJ1-1; TRBD1 matches at 7 bases. The V segment lost 4 bases and the J segment 4 bases; nucleotides outside the gene matches: 6. The germline V gene has CDR1 LNHDA and CDR2 SQIVND (reference sequence). The CDR3 covers 14 residues.

The chain is built from TRBV7-2 and TRBJ1-2, with 7 nucleotides matching TRBD1. The ends lost 8 bases at V and 4 bases at J; junction bases unmatched: 7. The germline V gene has CDR1 SGHTA and CDR2 FQGNSA. CDR3 length: 13 residues. DNA of the CDR3: TGTGCCAGCCTCACACAGGGGAGCTATGGCTACACCTTC. This codes for CASLTQGSYGYTF.

The chain couples TRBV11-2 to TRBJ2-7, with TRBD1 identical over 7 bases. The CDR3 runs to 18 residues. The V segment lost 4 bases and the J segment 4 bases; nucleotides outside the gene matches: 19. Germline CDR1 reads SGHAT; CDR2 reads FQNNGV. The CDR3: CASSSLNRDRGRKYEQYF. The CDR3 DNA reads as TGTGCCAGCAGCTCCTTAAACCGGGACAGAGGACGCAAATACGAGCAGTACTTC.

The chain joins TRBV5-1 to TRBJ2-3, with D possibly TRBD1 on 5 matching bases. Per germline, CDR1 SGHRS and CDR2 YFSETQ. Trimming left V 4 bases short and J 6 bases short, with 18 bases between. There are 15 residues in the CDR3. CDR3 DNA: TGCGCCAGCAGCCCTGCGTCAGGGTATTACGATACGCAGTATTTT. This codes for CASSPASGYYDTQYF.